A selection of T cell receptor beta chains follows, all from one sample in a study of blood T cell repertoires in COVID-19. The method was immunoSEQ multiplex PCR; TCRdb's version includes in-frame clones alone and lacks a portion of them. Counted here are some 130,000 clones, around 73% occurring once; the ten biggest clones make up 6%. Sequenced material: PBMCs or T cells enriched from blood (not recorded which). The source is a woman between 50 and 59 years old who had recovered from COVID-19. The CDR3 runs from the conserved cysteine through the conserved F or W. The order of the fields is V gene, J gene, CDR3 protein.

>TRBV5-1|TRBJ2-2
CASSIPGSDSVYTGELFF
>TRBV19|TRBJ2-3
CASSNPGTRWKGAQYF
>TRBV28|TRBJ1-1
CASSIRNTEAFF
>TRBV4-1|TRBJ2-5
CASSQQAGQEGETQYF
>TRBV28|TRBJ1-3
CASSRLRSGNTIYF
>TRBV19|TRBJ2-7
CASSIGQGSHEQYF
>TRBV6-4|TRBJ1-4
CASSAGQGGEKLFF
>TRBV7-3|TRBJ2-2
CASRSEAITGELFF
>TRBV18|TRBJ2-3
CASLGTRGGGDTQYF
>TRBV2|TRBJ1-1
CASSDRVGTEAFF
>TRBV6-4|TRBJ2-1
CASSGEGGSYNEQFF
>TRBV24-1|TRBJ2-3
CATSDLHKGGTDTQYF
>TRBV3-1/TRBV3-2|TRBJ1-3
CASSQEGAGRYNSGNTIYF
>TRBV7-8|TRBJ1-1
CASSTGMGNTEAFF
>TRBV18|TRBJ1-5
CASSPVGQGANQPQHF
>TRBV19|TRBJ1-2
CASSIVGGEVAGYTF
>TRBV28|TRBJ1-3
CASRGDSFSGNTIYF
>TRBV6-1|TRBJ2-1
CASSEAVGGYNEQFF
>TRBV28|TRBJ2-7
CASRSWGGDSYEQYF
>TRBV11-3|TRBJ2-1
CASSWTSGSGGEQFF
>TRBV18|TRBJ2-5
CASSPLPGRGGERETQYF
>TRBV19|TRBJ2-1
CASIPGTRLLNEQFF
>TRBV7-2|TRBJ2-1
CASSSRTGYNEQFF
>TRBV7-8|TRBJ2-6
CASNIITETGANVLTF
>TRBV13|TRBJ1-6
CASSLGDRGLSPLHF
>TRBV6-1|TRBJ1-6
CASSDGGQGNNSPLHF
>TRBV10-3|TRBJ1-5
CAISESGTGGSQPQHF
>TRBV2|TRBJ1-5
CASSEARGGYQPQHF
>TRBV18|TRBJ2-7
CASSPSVSSYEQYF
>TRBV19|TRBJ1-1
CASSPTPTGNTEAFF
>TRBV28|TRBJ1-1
CASISATTNGNTEAFF
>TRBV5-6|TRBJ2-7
CASSTGTHIYEQYF
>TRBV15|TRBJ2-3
CATRARTSASTDTQYF
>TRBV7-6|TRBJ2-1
CASSTDNSNEQFF
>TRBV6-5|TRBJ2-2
CASRIQGPGGELFF
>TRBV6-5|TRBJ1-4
CASTKEVIPNEKLFF
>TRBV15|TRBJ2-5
CATSLAGGAETQYF
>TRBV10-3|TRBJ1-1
CAISESGQGVTEAFF
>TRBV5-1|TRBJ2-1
CASSAASSFSYNEQFF
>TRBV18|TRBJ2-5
CASSSYQETQYF
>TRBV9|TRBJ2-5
CASSPREAFQETQYF
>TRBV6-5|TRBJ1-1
CASRPQDEGTEAFF
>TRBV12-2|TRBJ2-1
CASRRRLSGVRQFF
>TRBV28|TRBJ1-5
CASKAGGFQPQHF
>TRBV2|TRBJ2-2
CASSASPGELFF
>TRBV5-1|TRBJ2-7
CASSSGLADEQYF
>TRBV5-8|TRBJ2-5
CASSLDRAETQYF
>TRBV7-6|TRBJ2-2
CASSLGRGGAGELFF
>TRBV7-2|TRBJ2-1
CASSFSSGGAGEQFF